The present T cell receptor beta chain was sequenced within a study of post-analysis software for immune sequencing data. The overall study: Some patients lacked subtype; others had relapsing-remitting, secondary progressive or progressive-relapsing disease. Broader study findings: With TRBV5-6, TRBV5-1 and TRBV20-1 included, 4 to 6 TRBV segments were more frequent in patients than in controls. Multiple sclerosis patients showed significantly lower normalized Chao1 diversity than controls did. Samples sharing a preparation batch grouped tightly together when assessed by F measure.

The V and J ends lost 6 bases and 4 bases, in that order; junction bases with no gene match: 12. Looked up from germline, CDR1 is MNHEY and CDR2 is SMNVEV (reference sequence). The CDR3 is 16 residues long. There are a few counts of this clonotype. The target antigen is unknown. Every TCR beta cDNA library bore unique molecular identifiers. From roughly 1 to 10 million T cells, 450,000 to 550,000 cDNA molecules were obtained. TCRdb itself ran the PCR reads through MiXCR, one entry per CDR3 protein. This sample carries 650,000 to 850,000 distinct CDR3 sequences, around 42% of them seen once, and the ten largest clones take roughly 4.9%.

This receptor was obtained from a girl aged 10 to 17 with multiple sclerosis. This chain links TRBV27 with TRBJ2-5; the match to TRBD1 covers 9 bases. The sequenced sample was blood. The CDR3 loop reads CASSPFSQGAGETQYF. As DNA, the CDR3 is TGTGCCAGCAGCCCATTCTCACAGGGGGCAGGAGAGACCCAGTACTTC.